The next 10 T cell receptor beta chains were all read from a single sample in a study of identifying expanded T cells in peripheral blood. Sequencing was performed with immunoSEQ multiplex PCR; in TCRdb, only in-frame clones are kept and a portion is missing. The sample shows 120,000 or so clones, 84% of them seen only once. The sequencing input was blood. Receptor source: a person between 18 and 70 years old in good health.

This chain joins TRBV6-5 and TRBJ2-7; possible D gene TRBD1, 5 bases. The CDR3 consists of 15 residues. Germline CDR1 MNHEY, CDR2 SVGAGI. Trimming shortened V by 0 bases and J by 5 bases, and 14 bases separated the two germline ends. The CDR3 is CASSYSMGRAHEQYF. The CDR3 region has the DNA TGTGCCAGCAGTTACTCGATGGGCAGGGCCCACGAGCAGTACTTC.

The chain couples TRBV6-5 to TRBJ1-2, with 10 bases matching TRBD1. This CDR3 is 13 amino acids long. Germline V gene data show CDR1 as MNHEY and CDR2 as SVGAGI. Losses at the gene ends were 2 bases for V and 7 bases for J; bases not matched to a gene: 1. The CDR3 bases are TGTGCCAGCAGTTACGGGGACAGGGGTGGCTACACCTTC. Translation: CASSYGDRGGYTF.

DNA for the CDR3: TGTGCCAGCAGCCAAGGAAACACTGAAGCTTTCTTT. Its protein product is CASSQGNTEAFF. The genes are TRBV7-6 and TRBJ1-1; no firm D call. Trimming took off 5 bases at V and 2 bases at J, with 6 bases between the two ends. Per the germline V gene, CDR1 is SGHVS and CDR2 is FNYEAQ. CDR3 size: 12 residues.

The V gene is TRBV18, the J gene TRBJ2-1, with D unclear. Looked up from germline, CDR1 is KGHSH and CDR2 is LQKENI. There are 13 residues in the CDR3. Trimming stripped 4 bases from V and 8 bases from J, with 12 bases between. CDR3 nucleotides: TGTGCCAGCTCACTACCAGGCGGCGATGAGCAGTTCTTC. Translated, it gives CASSLPGGDEQFF.

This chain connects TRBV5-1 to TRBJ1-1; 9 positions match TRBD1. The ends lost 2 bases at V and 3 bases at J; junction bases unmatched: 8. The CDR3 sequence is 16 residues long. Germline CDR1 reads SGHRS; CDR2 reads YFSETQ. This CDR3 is CASSLPRDRVDTEAFF. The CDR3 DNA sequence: TGCGCCAGCAGCTTACCGCGGGACAGGGTTGACACTGAAGCTTTCTTT. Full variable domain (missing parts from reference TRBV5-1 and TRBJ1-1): KAGVTQTPRYLIKTRGQQVTLSCSPISGHRSVSWYQQTPGQGLQFLFEYFSETQRNKGNFPGRFSGRQFSNSRSEMNVSTLELGDSALYLCASSLPRDRVDTEAFFGQGTRLTVV.

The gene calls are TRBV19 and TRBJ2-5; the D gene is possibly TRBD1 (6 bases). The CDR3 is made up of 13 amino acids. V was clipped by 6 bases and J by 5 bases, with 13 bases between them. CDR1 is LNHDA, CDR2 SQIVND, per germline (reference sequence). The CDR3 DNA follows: TGTGCCAGTAGCAAGGGACATTCGGAGACCCAGTACTTC. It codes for CASSKGHSETQYF.

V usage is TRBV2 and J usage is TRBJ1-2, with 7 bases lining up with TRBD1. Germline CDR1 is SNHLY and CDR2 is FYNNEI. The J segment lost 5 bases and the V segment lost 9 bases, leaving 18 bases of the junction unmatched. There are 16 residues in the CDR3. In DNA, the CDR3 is TGTGCCAGTTATTTGGACCGACAGGGAGAAGAGTATGGCTACACCTTC. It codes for CASYLDRQGEEYGYTF.

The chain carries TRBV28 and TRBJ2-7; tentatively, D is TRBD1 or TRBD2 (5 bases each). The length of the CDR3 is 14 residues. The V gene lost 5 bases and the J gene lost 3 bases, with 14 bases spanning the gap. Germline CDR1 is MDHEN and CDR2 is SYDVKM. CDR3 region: CASSNPGQGYEQYF. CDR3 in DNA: TGTGCCAGCAGTAATCCGGGGCAGGGCTACGAGCAGTACTTC.

DNA of the CDR3: TGTGCCTGGAGTGGTCCAGGGGCGCGAGATACGCAGTATTTT. It codes for CAWSGPGARDTQYF. V gene TRBV30 combines with J gene TRBJ2-3; TRBD1 might be the D (6 bases). The length of the CDR3 is 14 residues. Germline CDR1 reads GTSNPN; CDR2 reads SVGIG (reference sequence). The germline V and J ends were trimmed by 1 base and 5 bases, with 13 bases remaining between them. Variable domain in full (rest from reference TRBV30 and TRBJ2-3): SQTIHQWPATLVQPVGSPLSLECTVEGTSNPNLYWYRQAAGRGLQLLFYSVGIGQISSEVPQNLSASRPQDRQFILSSKKLLLSDSGFYLCAWSGPGARDTQYFGPGTRLTVL.

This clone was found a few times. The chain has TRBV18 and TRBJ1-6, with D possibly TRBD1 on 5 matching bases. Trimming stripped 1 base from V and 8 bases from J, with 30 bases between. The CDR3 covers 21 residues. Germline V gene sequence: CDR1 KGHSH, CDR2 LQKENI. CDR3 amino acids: CASSPHTLSATDHFDDSPLHF. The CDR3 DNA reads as TGTGCCAGCTCACCACATACACTCTCTGCGACAGACCATTTTGATGATTCACCCCTCCACTTT.